Listed below are T cell receptor beta chains from one sample, sequenced in a study of post-analysis software for immune sequencing data. Via MiXCR, TCRdb re-called the PCR reads, giving one row per CDR3 protein. Here the sample spans 400,000 to 500,000 distinct CDR3 sequences, roughly 40% being singletons. Sequenced sample: blood. The receptors were gathered from a girl aged 2-15 years with multiple sclerosis. The CDR3 runs from the conserved cysteine through the conserved F or W. Each record gives: J gene, D gene, clone size, V gene, CDR3 DNA, CDR3 protein. D genes are given only for firm matches. Clone size is not always given. Where it is, it says once, few, many or a class for expanded clones.

j_call: TRBJ1-4; d_call: -; clone_size: -; v_call: TRBV25-1; cdr3_nt: TGTGCCAGCAGTGAACGTCGGGGGTCTAATGAAAAACTGTTTTTT; cdr3_aa: CASSERRGSNEKLFF
j_call: TRBJ2-7; d_call: TRBD1; clone_size: -; v_call: TRBV2; cdr3_nt: TGTGCCAGCGTCGGACAGGGGAACGAGCAGTACTTC; cdr3_aa: CASVGQGNEQYF
j_call: TRBJ2-3; d_call: -; clone_size: -; v_call: TRBV29-1; cdr3_nt: TGCAGCGTTGAAGTATCCATAAGCACAGATACGCAGTATTTT; cdr3_aa: CSVEVSISTDTQYF
j_call: TRBJ1-5; d_call: -; clone_size: -; v_call: TRBV9; cdr3_nt: TGTGCCAGCAGCCCGAAGGGACGGGACAATCAGCCCCAGCATTTT; cdr3_aa: CASSPKGRDNQPQHF
j_call: TRBJ1-1; d_call: -; clone_size: few; v_call: TRBV2; cdr3_nt: TGTGCCAGCAGTGAGTCCCCAGATGAAGCTTTCTTT; cdr3_aa: CASSESPDEAFF
j_call: TRBJ2-1; d_call: TRBD1; clone_size: -; v_call: TRBV7-8; cdr3_nt: TGTGCCAGCAGCCGGGACAGGGTGCCCTCCTACAATGAGCAGTTCTTC; cdr3_aa: CASSRDRVPSYNEQFF
j_call: TRBJ1-5; d_call: TRBD1; clone_size: -; v_call: TRBV27; cdr3_nt: TGTGCCAGCAGGCCCCAGCAGGGGGGCAATCAGCCCCAGCATTTT; cdr3_aa: CASRPQQGGNQPQHF
j_call: TRBJ2-1; d_call: -; clone_size: -; v_call: TRBV2; cdr3_nt: TGTGCCAGCAGTGAGGGACCTATAACAAGCTCCTACAATGAGCAGTTCTTC; cdr3_aa: CASSEGPITSSYNEQFF
j_call: TRBJ2-7; d_call: -; clone_size: -; v_call: TRBV20-1; cdr3_nt: TGCAGTGCTACGCAGGGACACTCCTACGAGCAGTACTTC; cdr3_aa: CSATQGHSYEQYF
j_call: TRBJ2-5; d_call: -; clone_size: -; v_call: TRBV28; cdr3_nt: TGTGCCAGCAGTACCACCTACCAAGAGACCCGGTACTTC; cdr3_aa: CASSTTYQETRYF
j_call: TRBJ1-5; d_call: TRBD1; clone_size: -; v_call: TRBV20-1; cdr3_nt: TGCAGTGCTTCCCGGGACAGGGGTCTCAATCAGCCCCAGCATTTT; cdr3_aa: CSASRDRGLNQPQHF
j_call: TRBJ2-7; d_call: TRBD2; clone_size: -; v_call: TRBV20-1; cdr3_nt: TGCAGTGCTAGAGTCCACCCGGGGGGGCCGGGAGAGCAGTACTTC; cdr3_aa: CSARVHPGGPGEQYF
j_call: TRBJ1-5; d_call: TRBD1; clone_size: -; v_call: TRBV28; cdr3_nt: TGTGCCAGCAGCCGTCGACAACCTGGGACAGGATTTCATCAGCCCCAGCATTTT; cdr3_aa: CASSRRQPGTGFHQPQHF
j_call: TRBJ2-7; d_call: -; clone_size: -; v_call: TRBV27; cdr3_nt: TGTGCCAGCAGCGCTTCCGGGGCCAACGAGCAGTACTTC; cdr3_aa: CASSASGANEQYF
j_call: TRBJ2-3; d_call: -; clone_size: -; v_call: TRBV7-2; cdr3_nt: TGTGCCAGCAGCTTGGCGATAGCCAACACAGATACGCAGTATTTT; cdr3_aa: CASSLAIANTDTQYF
j_call: TRBJ1-1; d_call: -; clone_size: once; v_call: TRBV4-3; cdr3_nt: TGCGCCAGCAGCCAAAGCAGAGGAACTGAAGCTTTCTTT; cdr3_aa: CASSQSRGTEAFF
j_call: TRBJ2-7; d_call: TRBD2; clone_size: many; v_call: TRBV4-1; cdr3_nt: TGCGCCAGCAGCCAAGATTGGAGCGGGGTCGAGCAGTACTTC; cdr3_aa: CASSQDWSGVEQYF
j_call: TRBJ2-7; d_call: TRBD1; clone_size: few; v_call: TRBV25-1; cdr3_nt: TGTGCCAGCAGTGTTGGCTGGGGGGACAGGGGATACTACGAGCAGTACTTC; cdr3_aa: CASSVGWGDRGYYEQYF
j_call: TRBJ1-5; d_call: TRBD1; clone_size: -; v_call: TRBV20-1; cdr3_nt: TGCAGTGCTGCCAATGGACAGGGTAGCAATCAGCCCCAGCATTTT; cdr3_aa: CSAANGQGSNQPQHF
j_call: TRBJ2-7; d_call: TRBD2; clone_size: -; v_call: TRBV7-2; cdr3_nt: TGTGTCAGCAGCCCTCCGGGACTAGCGGCCTCCTACGAGCAGTACTTC; cdr3_aa: CVSSPPGLAASYEQYF
j_call: TRBJ2-7; d_call: -; clone_size: -; v_call: TRBV28; cdr3_nt: TGTGCCAGCACCTCTTTCAACGAGCAGTACTTC; cdr3_aa: CASTSFNEQYF
j_call: TRBJ1-5; d_call: -; clone_size: once; v_call: TRBV4-1; cdr3_nt: TGCGCCAGCAGCCAGGAGGGCACTAGCAATCAGCCCCAGCATTTT; cdr3_aa: CASSQEGTSNQPQHF
j_call: TRBJ2-1; d_call: TRBD2; clone_size: few; v_call: TRBV20-1; cdr3_nt: TGCAGAGCGGTCACTAGCGGGCCGTACAATGAGCAGTTCTTC; cdr3_aa: CRAVTSGPYNEQFF
j_call: TRBJ2-5; d_call: TRBD1; clone_size: -; v_call: TRBV14; cdr3_nt: TGTGCCAGCAGCCAACGCTCAGGGGGGACCCAGTACTTC; cdr3_aa: CASSQRSGGTQYF
j_call: TRBJ2-2; d_call: TRBD2; clone_size: -; v_call: TRBV2; cdr3_nt: TGTGCCAGCAGTGGACTAGCGGGGAAGTCCGGGGAGCTGTTTTTT; cdr3_aa: CASSGLAGKSGELFF
j_call: TRBJ2-3; d_call: -; clone_size: -; v_call: TRBV12-3/TRBV12-4; cdr3_nt: TGTGCCAGCAGCCCCGGGACCAGCTCCACAGATACGCAGTATTTT; cdr3_aa: CASSPGTSSTDTQYF
j_call: TRBJ1-5; d_call: -; clone_size: -; v_call: TRBV28; cdr3_nt: TGTGCCAGCAGTTTTGGTGGGCATAGCAATCAGCCCCAGCATTTT; cdr3_aa: CASSFGGHSNQPQHF
j_call: TRBJ2-5; d_call: TRBD2; clone_size: -; v_call: TRBV11-2; cdr3_nt: TGTGCCAGCAGCCTAGGCCCCAGACTAGCAATCCGGGAGACCCAGTACTTC; cdr3_aa: CASSLGPRLAIRETQYF
j_call: TRBJ1-1; d_call: TRBD1; clone_size: -; v_call: TRBV5-1; cdr3_nt: TGCGCCAGCAGCTTGACAGGGGGTTACATGAACACTGAAGCTTTCTTT; cdr3_aa: CASSLTGGYMNTEAFF
j_call: TRBJ2-1; d_call: TRBD2; clone_size: -; v_call: TRBV10-3; cdr3_nt: TGTGCCATCAGACGGGGACTAGCAGACAATGAGCAGTTCTTC; cdr3_aa: CAIRRGLADNEQFF
j_call: TRBJ2-5; d_call: TRBD1; clone_size: -; v_call: TRBV29-1; cdr3_nt: TGCAGCGCAGAGACAGGGATGGTCGAGACCCAGTACTTC; cdr3_aa: CSAETGMVETQYF
j_call: TRBJ2-1; d_call: -; clone_size: few; v_call: TRBV7-3; cdr3_nt: TGTGCCAGCAGCTTAGAAGCGGGCTTTAACAATGAGCAGTTCTTC; cdr3_aa: CASSLEAGFNNEQFF
j_call: TRBJ1-5; d_call: -; clone_size: -; v_call: TRBV10-3; cdr3_nt: TGTGCCACTAACCCGGGACAAAGCAATCAGCCCCAGCATTTT; cdr3_aa: CATNPGQSNQPQHF
j_call: TRBJ2-3; d_call: -; clone_size: few; v_call: TRBV2; cdr3_nt: TGTGCCAGCAGTGGACGGGGTCGTGGAGATACGCAGTATTTT; cdr3_aa: CASSGRGRGDTQYF
j_call: TRBJ2-5; d_call: -; clone_size: -; v_call: TRBV10-3; cdr3_nt: TGTGCCATCAATCGCTCCACGGGGGAGACCCAGTACTTC; cdr3_aa: CAINRSTGETQYF
j_call: TRBJ2-7; d_call: TRBD2; clone_size: -; v_call: TRBV4-2; cdr3_nt: TGTGCCAGCAGCCAAGGGGGCGTGGCGGGAGAACACTCCTACGAGCAGTACTTC; cdr3_aa: CASSQGGVAGEHSYEQYF
j_call: TRBJ2-1; d_call: TRBD1; clone_size: -; v_call: TRBV7-2; cdr3_nt: TGTGCCAGCAGCCCCGCCCGGGACAGGGGGCGCCGTGAGCAGTTCTTC; cdr3_aa: CASSPARDRGRREQFF
j_call: TRBJ2-7; d_call: -; clone_size: few; v_call: TRBV15; cdr3_nt: TGTGCCACCAGCAGATCGACAGGAGGGAGCTCCTACGAGCAGTACTTC; cdr3_aa: CATSRSTGGSSYEQYF
j_call: TRBJ1-1; d_call: -; clone_size: once; v_call: TRBV10-3; cdr3_nt: TGTGCCATCAGTTTCGGGCCGCTTACTGAAGCTTTCTTT; cdr3_aa: CAISFGPLTEAFF
j_call: TRBJ1-1; d_call: -; clone_size: -; v_call: TRBV29-1; cdr3_nt: TGCAGCGTTGGTTTATCTTGGGCAGGGACCACTGAAGCTTTCTTT; cdr3_aa: CSVGLSWAGTTEAFF
j_call: TRBJ2-1; d_call: -; clone_size: few; v_call: TRBV5-1; cdr3_nt: TGCGCCAGCAGTCCCGGGACCGACTACAACCCATCTGGCGGCACCGGGCAGTTCTTC; cdr3_aa: CASSPGTDYNPSGGTGQFF
j_call: TRBJ1-2; d_call: -; clone_size: -; v_call: TRBV4-1; cdr3_nt: TGCGCCAGCAGCCTAGGGGCGGGCCCGTATGGCTACACCTTC; cdr3_aa: CASSLGAGPYGYTF
j_call: TRBJ2-1; d_call: -; clone_size: few; v_call: TRBV7-3; cdr3_nt: TGTGCCAGCAGCCCGGACGGTTACAATGAGCAGTTCTTC; cdr3_aa: CASSPDGYNEQFF
j_call: TRBJ2-1; d_call: -; clone_size: -; v_call: TRBV6-1; cdr3_nt: TGTGCCAGCATACGGACAGCTGCTTCCTACAATGAGCAGTTCTTC; cdr3_aa: CASIRTAASYNEQFF
j_call: TRBJ2-7; d_call: TRBD1; clone_size: few; v_call: TRBV20-1; cdr3_nt: TGCAGTGCTAGAGATCGACAGGGCGTTTACCTCTACGAGCAGTACTTC; cdr3_aa: CSARDRQGVYLYEQYF
j_call: TRBJ1-5; d_call: -; clone_size: -; v_call: TRBV12-3/TRBV12-4; cdr3_nt: TGTGCCAGCAGTCCCGGACTTTGGGCTCCGCCCCAGCATTTT; cdr3_aa: CASSPGLWAPPQHF
j_call: TRBJ2-7; d_call: -; clone_size: -; v_call: TRBV28; cdr3_nt: TGTGTCAGCTCCCATTCCTACGAGCAGTACTTC; cdr3_aa: CVSSHSYEQYF
j_call: TRBJ2-7; d_call: -; clone_size: few; v_call: TRBV12-3/TRBV12-4; cdr3_nt: TGTGCCAGCAGTTGGGGGGACAAACGATACGAGCAGTACTTC; cdr3_aa: CASSWGDKRYEQYF
j_call: TRBJ2-5; d_call: -; clone_size: -; v_call: TRBV5-1; cdr3_nt: TGCGCCAGCAGCTTGGAGCGGTGGCAAGAGACCCAGTACTTC; cdr3_aa: CASSLERWQETQYF
j_call: TRBJ1-5; d_call: -; clone_size: -; v_call: TRBV7-9; cdr3_nt: TGTGCCAGCAGCTATACAGGGATAAATCAGCCCCAGCATTTT; cdr3_aa: CASSYTGINQPQHF
j_call: TRBJ2-7; d_call: -; clone_size: -; v_call: TRBV28; cdr3_nt: TGTGCCAGCAGTACGCCGGGACGGACTTACTCCTACGAGCAGTACTTC; cdr3_aa: CASSTPGRTYSYEQYF
j_call: TRBJ2-3; d_call: -; clone_size: -; v_call: TRBV12-3/TRBV12-4; cdr3_nt: TGTGCCAGCAGCCAAACAGGGATAAGAGCAGATACGGAATATTTT; cdr3_aa: CASSQTGIRADTEYF
j_call: TRBJ1-2; d_call: -; clone_size: few; v_call: TRBV9; cdr3_nt: TGTGCCAGCAACGTCTGGGGAGACGGCTACACCTTC; cdr3_aa: CASNVWGDGYTF
j_call: TRBJ1-2; d_call: -; clone_size: few; v_call: TRBV28; cdr3_nt: TGTGCCAGCAGTCCCCAGGGCGGTAACTATGGCTACACCTTC; cdr3_aa: CASSPQGGNYGYTF
j_call: TRBJ2-7; d_call: -; clone_size: few; v_call: TRBV7-9; cdr3_nt: TGTGCCAGCAGCTTAGAGGACTCCGCCTACGAGCAGTACTTC; cdr3_aa: CASSLEDSAYEQYF
j_call: TRBJ2-7; d_call: -; clone_size: -; v_call: TRBV6-5; cdr3_nt: TGTGCCACTTCCACAGGGAGCATTACAACCTACGAGCAGTACTTC; cdr3_aa: CATSTGSITTYEQYF
j_call: TRBJ2-5; d_call: TRBD2; clone_size: -; v_call: TRBV12-3/TRBV12-4; cdr3_nt: TGTGCCAGCAGTCGACTAGCGGGGATCCCCTACGGGCAGTACTTC; cdr3_aa: CASSRLAGIPYGQYF
j_call: TRBJ1-5; d_call: TRBD1; clone_size: -; v_call: TRBV6-2/TRBV6-3; cdr3_nt: TGTGCCAGCAGTTACCGAGGACAGGCCAATCAGCCCCAGCATTTT; cdr3_aa: CASSYRGQANQPQHF